This T cell receptor (beta chain) was sequenced during a study of beta chain features in type 1 diabetes. Study outcomes and limitations: Moderate but significant shortening of TCRB CDR3s was recorded in all four CD4+ subsets from Type 1 diabetes patients.

Investigators reverse transcribed all isolated RNA, so they sequenced expressed TCRB transcripts. Clones were read by immunoSEQ multiplex PCR, and TCRdb kept only the in-frame ones, dropping some. Found here are some 150,000 clones, about 13% of them singletons; the top ten hold approximately 1.3%. Sorting with CD45RO/CCR7/CD25/CD127/CD95/CD27 yielded naive, central memory, regulatory and stem-like memory CD4+ cells. Comment on this clone: No antigen is known for it.

The CDR3 loop spans 10 amino acids. V gave up 0 bases and J gave up 14 bases, with 10 bases separating them. CDR1 and CDR2 (germline): GTSNPN, SVGIG (reference sequence). The sample comprised central memory CD4+ T cells from blood. The chain joins TRBV30 to TRBJ1-2; D may be TRBD1 (6 bases). The receptor comes from a man younger than 30 with type 1 diabetes. The CDR3 protein is CAWSVDRTTF. CDR3 nucleotides: TGTGCCTGGAGTGTTGACAGGACGACCTTC.